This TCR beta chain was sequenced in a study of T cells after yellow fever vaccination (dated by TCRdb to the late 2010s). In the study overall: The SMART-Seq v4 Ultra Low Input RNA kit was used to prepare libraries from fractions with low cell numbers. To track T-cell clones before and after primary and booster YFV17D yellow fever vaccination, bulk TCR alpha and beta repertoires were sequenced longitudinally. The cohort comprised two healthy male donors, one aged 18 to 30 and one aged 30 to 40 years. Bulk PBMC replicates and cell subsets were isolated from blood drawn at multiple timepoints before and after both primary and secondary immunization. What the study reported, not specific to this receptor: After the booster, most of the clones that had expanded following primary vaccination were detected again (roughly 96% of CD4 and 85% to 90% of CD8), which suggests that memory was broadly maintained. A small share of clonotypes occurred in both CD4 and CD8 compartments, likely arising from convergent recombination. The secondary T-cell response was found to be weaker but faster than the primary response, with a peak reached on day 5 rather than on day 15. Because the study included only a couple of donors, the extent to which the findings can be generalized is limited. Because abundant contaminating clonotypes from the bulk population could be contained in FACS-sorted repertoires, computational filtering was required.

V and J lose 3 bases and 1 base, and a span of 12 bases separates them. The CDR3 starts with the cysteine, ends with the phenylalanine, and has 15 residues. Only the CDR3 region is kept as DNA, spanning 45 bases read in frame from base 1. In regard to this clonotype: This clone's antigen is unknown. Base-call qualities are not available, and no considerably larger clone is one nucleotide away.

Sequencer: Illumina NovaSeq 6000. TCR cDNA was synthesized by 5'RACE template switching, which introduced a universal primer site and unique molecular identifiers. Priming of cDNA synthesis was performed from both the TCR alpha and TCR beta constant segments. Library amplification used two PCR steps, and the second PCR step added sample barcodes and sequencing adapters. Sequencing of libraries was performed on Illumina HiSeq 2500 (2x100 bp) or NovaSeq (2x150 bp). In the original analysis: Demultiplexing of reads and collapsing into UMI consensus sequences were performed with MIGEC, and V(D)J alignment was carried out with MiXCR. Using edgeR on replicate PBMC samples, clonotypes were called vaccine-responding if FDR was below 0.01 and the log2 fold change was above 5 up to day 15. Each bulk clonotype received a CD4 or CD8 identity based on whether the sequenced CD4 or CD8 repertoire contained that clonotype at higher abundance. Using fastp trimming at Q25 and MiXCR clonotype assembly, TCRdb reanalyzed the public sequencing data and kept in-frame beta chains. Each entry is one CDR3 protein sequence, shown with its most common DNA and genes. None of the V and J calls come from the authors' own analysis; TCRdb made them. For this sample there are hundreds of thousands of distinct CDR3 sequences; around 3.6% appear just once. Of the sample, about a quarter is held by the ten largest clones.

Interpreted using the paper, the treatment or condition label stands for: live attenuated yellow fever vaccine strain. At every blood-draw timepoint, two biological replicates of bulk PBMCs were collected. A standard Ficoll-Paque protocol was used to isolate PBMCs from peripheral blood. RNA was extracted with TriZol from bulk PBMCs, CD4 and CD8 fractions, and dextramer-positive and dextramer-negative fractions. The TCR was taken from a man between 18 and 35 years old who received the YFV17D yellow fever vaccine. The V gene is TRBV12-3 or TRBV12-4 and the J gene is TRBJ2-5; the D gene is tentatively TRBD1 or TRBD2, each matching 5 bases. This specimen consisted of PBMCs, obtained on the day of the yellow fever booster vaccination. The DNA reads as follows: TGTGCCAGCAGTTTCGTGGGGGAAACCCAAGAGACCCAGTACTTC. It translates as CASSFVGETQETQYF.